A selection of T cell receptor beta chains follows, all from one sample in a study of blood T cell repertoires in COVID-19. TCRdb's table, derived via immunoSEQ multiplex PCR, lists solely in-frame clones and lacks some. Among about 57,000 clones listed, approximately 80% were seen once. The sequencing sample was made of PBMCs or T cells enriched from blood (not recorded which). The source of these receptors is a woman aged 40 to 49 with acute COVID-19. CDR3s leave out the opening cysteine and the closing phenylalanine or tryptophan.

TRBV6-2/TRBV6-3	TRBJ2-5	ASSGTSGGGPWETQY
TRBV7-9	TRBJ1-3	ASSADSHSSGNTIY
TRBV7-6	TRBJ2-7	ASSQGGAANEQY
TRBV10-3	TRBJ1-2	AISESSPGAYT
TRBV19	TRBJ2-3	ASTRTGGTDTQY
TRBV6-5	TRBJ1-1	ASRKPLDTEAF
TRBV7-3	TRBJ2-1	ASSLTGGSSYNEQF
TRBV7-8	TRBJ2-6	ASSSYRAPGANVLT
TRBV7-3	TRBJ2-2	ASSLYRDTGELF
TRBV7-9	TRBJ2-1	ASSSYSGTGVWHEQF
TRBV21-1	TRBJ1-5	ASSKAEDRVSQPQH
TRBV6-1	TRBJ2-1	ASSEVAGDYNEQF
TRBV19	TRBJ1-1	ASNEVGTGYQAF
TRBV6-5	TRBJ1-3	ASGQGIGNTIY
TRBV5-4	TRBJ1-6	ASSPDRSSYNSPLH
TRBV9	TRBJ2-2	ASSSRQGAPSGELF
TRBV19	TRBJ1-5	ASSIVAPGNQPQH
TRBV14	TRBJ2-7	ASSQGLLSGEQY
TRBV12-3/TRBV12-4	TRBJ1-5	ATQGYSNQPQH
TRBV18	TRBJ1-6	ASSPEDSNSPLH
TRBV9	TRBJ2-7	ASSVIPAGVDEQY
TRBV28	TRBJ2-1	ASSPALAGYNEQF
TRBV7-2	TRBJ2-6	ASSFVHSGANVLT
TRBV11-2	TRBJ1-2	ASSFSGQGAYGYT
TRBV14	TRBJ2-7	ASSPSRGTEQY
TRBV19	TRBJ1-1	ASSKDRGSGTEAF
TRBV4-1	TRBJ2-2	ASSQVQESGELF
TRBV19	TRBJ1-2	ASSTGTGWGYT
TRBV4-1	TRBJ2-7	ASSQDSGRWGEQY
TRBV9	TRBJ1-4	ASSRRQGTTNEKLF
TRBV9	TRBJ2-7	ASSAIGRSYEQY
TRBV14	TRBJ1-1	ASSQDRLTEAF
TRBV4-1	TRBJ1-5	ASSQVGGPLGPQH
TRBV5-4	TRBJ2-1	ASSLSGGAARNEQF
TRBV7-9	TRBJ2-3	ASSSTDTQY
TRBV29-1	TRBJ1-3	SVRVTGNTIY
TRBV29-1	TRBJ1-4	SVEWEGEKLF
TRBV19	TRBJ1-2	ASSAGTGYGYT
TRBV24-1	TRBJ2-3	ATSWGDRQY
TRBV9	TRBJ1-4	ASSFRPNEKLF
TRBV5-1	TRBJ2-2	ASSLEQGAGGELF
TRBV9	TRBJ1-2	ASSLGGQGSNYGYT
TRBV19	TRBJ2-1	ASIPDRSSYNEQF